The 14 T cell receptor beta chains reported below all come from one sample, sequenced in a study of T cell responses to AZD1222 COVID-19 vaccine. TCRdb's table, derived via immunoSEQ multiplex PCR, lists solely in-frame clones and lacks some. The table lists around 130,000 clones, roughly 90% of them singletons. The sequencing here drew on peripheral blood, taken on day 0 of AZD1222 vaccination. The origin of the receptors is an adult in good health.

The gene calls are TRBV7-8 and TRBJ2-7; 7 bases agree with TRBD2. The trim removed 1 base at V and 7 bases at J, leaving 10 bases unmatched. Per germline, CDR1 SGHVS and CDR2 FQNEAQ. The CDR3 loop spans 15 amino acids. The CDR3 DNA reads TGTGCCAGCAGCTTAGTGGGCAGGACGGGGGGTGAGCAGTACTTC. This translates into CASSLVGRTGGEQYF. The full variable domain, with the rest looked up from reference TRBV7-8 and TRBJ2-7, is GAGVSQSPRYKVAKRGQDVALRCDPISGHVSLFWYQQALGQGPEFLTYFQNEAQLDKSGLPSDRFFAERPEGSVSTLKIQRTQQEDSAVYLCASSLVGRTGGEQYFGPGTRLTVT.

V and J are TRBV15 and TRBJ1-4; a weak D match, TRBD1 (5 bases). The CDR3 has 15 amino acids. Between the trimmed V and J ends, which lost 1 base and 8 bases, there was a span of 14 bases. Germline loops: CDR1 LNHNV, CDR2 YYDKDF (reference sequence). The CDR3 sequence is CATSRAGDRREKLFF. Here the CDR3 DNA reads TGTGCCACCAGCAGAGCTGGGGACCGACGGGAAAAACTGTTTTTT.

This clone has only one observation. This chain joins TRBV6-5 and TRBJ1-2; D is unresolved. The CDR3 totals 11 residues. The V and J ends lost 7 bases and 8 bases respectively, with 11 bases between them. Germline assignment: CDR1 MNHEY and CDR2 SVGAGI. CDR3 nucleotides: TGTGCCAGCACTGGTGGTTGGGGCTACACCTTC. Residues: CASTGGWGYTF.

The chain uses TRBV4-2 and TRBJ1-3; no clear D. Trimming took 6 bases from V and 3 from J, leaving 9 bases between them. The CDR3 has 13 residues. Germline values: CDR1 LGHNA, CDR2 YNFKEQ. The CDR3 coding sequence is TGTGCCAGCAGGCCTACGGATGGAAACACCATATATTTT. The encoded protein is CASRPTDGNTIYF.

The chain recombines TRBV14 with TRBJ1-2, with 7 bases matching TRBD1. The CDR3 length is 16 residues. Looked up from germline, CDR1 is SGHDN and CDR2 is FVKESK. V lost 1 base and J lost 8; bases outside the gene matches: 13. The CDR3 sequence is CASSQGSQGTVVGYTF. The CDR3, as DNA: TGTGCCAGCAGCCAAGGCTCTCAGGGGACAGTAGTCGGCTACACCTTC. Looking up the rest from reference TRBV14 and TRBJ1-2 gives the full variable domain: EAGVTQFPSHSVIEKGQTVTLRCDPISGHDNLYWYRRVMGKEIKFLLHFVKESKQDESGMPNNRFLAERTGGTYSTLKVQPAELEDSGVYFCASSQGSQGTVVGYTFGSGTRLTVV.

The rearrangement joins TRBV6-5 to TRBJ1-5; 9 bases map to TRBD1. Unmatched junction bases numbered 6, after V lost 6 bases and J lost 3 bases. In germline, CDR1 is MNHEY, CDR2 SVGAGI. CDR3 size: 15 residues. The CDR3 coding sequence is TGTGCCAGCAGCCCGGGACAGGGTGACAATCAGCCCCAGCATTTT. The encoded protein is CASSPGQGDNQPQHF.

This sequence joins TRBV7-8 and TRBJ1-1; 9 bases fit TRBD1. Germline trimming cut 5 bases from V and 4 bases from J; bases unmatched to any gene: 5. Germline CDR1 and CDR2: SGHVS and FQNEAQ. This CDR3 comprises 14 residues. The CDR3 loop reads CASSREDRGTEAFF. For the CDR3, the DNA is TGTGCCAGCAGCCGAGAGGACAGGGGCACTGAAGCTTTCTTT.

In this sample, this clone turned up a few times. V is TRBV4-1 and J is TRBJ2-7; D gene unclear. V lost 0 bases and J 9 bases, leaving 6 bases between the germline ends. This CDR3 region has 11 residues. From germline, CDR1 is MGHRA and CDR2 YSYEKL. The CDR3 DNA reads TGCGCCAGCAGCCAAGAGAGGAGGCAGTACTTC. This translates into CASSQERRQYF.

The rearrangement uses TRBV7-8 and TRBJ1-5; possibly TRBD1 for D (6 bases). CDR3 length equals 18 residues. Germline CDR1 reads SGHVS; CDR2 reads FQNEAQ. With 0 bases removed from V and 0 bases from J, the gap between germline ends came to 15 bases. The CDR3 DNA follows: TGTGCCAGCAGCTTAGCTCCAAGGACAGTCAATAGCAATCAGCCCCAGCATTTT. Amino acids: CASSLAPRTVNSNQPQHF. The full variable domain, rest sourced from reference TRBV7-8 and TRBJ1-5, is GAGVSQSPRYKVAKRGQDVALRCDPISGHVSLFWYQQALGQGPEFLTYFQNEAQLDKSGLPSDRFFAERPEGSVSTLKIQRTQQEDSAVYLCASSLAPRTVNSNQPQHFGDGTRLSIL.

This chain uses TRBV19 with TRBJ2-1; 9 bases fit TRBD2. The CDR3 runs 15 residues. From germline, CDR1 is LNHDA and CDR2 SQIVND (reference sequence). The V and J ends lost 4 bases and 5 bases, in that order; junction bases with no gene match: 6. CDR3 protein: CASSTPSGIHNEQFF. CDR3 nucleotide sequence: TGTGCCAGTAGTACCCCTAGCGGGATTCACAATGAGCAGTTCTTC.

The chain couples TRBV7-2 to TRBJ2-2; D is unresolved. CDR1 and CDR2 from the germline V gene are SGHTA and FQGNSA. V was shortened by 4 bases and J by 6 bases, with 6 bases between the two germline ends. The CDR3 totals 12 residues. DNA for the CDR3: TGTGCCAGCAGCTCGCGAGCCGGGGAGCTGTTTTTT. Protein sequence: CASSSRAGELFF.

This clone was observed once. The rearrangement links TRBV5-1 to TRBJ1-4, with D possibly matching TRBD1 (6 bases). The CDR3 covers 17 residues. Germline CDR1 SGHRS, CDR2 YFSETQ. V shed 4 bases and J shed 0 bases, with 16 bases lying between them. The CDR3 coding sequence is TGCGCCAGCAGCCTGACAAATAGACAGGCAACTAATGAAAAACTGTTTTTT. This codes for CASSLTNRQATNEKLFF.

The chain is built from TRBV7-2 and TRBJ1-2; D is uncertain. The CDR3 is 13 amino acids. V shed 5 bases and J shed 7 bases, with 14 bases lying between them. Germline CDR1 and CDR2: SGHTA and FQGNSA. This CDR3 is CASSATSTTGYTF. CDR3 in DNA: TGTGCCAGCAGCGCGACGAGTACTACTGGCTACACCTTC. Full variable domain (remainder filled in from reference TRBV7-2 and TRBJ1-2): GAGVSQSPSNKVTEKGKDVELRCDPISGHTALYWYRQSLGQGLEFLIYFQGNSAPDKSGLPSDRFSAERTGGSVSTLTIQRTQQEDSAVYLCASSATSTTGYTFGSGTRLTVV.

The chain joins TRBV2 to TRBJ1-4; D gene uncertain. The CDR3 is made up of 13 amino acids. Between the trimmed V and J ends, which lost 7 bases and 3 bases, there was a span of 9 bases. CDR1 SNHLY and CDR2 FYNNEI come from the germline V gene. In DNA form, the CDR3 reads TGTGCCAGCAATCGGCAGCCTAATGAAAAACTGTTTTTT. It codes for CASNRQPNEKLFF.